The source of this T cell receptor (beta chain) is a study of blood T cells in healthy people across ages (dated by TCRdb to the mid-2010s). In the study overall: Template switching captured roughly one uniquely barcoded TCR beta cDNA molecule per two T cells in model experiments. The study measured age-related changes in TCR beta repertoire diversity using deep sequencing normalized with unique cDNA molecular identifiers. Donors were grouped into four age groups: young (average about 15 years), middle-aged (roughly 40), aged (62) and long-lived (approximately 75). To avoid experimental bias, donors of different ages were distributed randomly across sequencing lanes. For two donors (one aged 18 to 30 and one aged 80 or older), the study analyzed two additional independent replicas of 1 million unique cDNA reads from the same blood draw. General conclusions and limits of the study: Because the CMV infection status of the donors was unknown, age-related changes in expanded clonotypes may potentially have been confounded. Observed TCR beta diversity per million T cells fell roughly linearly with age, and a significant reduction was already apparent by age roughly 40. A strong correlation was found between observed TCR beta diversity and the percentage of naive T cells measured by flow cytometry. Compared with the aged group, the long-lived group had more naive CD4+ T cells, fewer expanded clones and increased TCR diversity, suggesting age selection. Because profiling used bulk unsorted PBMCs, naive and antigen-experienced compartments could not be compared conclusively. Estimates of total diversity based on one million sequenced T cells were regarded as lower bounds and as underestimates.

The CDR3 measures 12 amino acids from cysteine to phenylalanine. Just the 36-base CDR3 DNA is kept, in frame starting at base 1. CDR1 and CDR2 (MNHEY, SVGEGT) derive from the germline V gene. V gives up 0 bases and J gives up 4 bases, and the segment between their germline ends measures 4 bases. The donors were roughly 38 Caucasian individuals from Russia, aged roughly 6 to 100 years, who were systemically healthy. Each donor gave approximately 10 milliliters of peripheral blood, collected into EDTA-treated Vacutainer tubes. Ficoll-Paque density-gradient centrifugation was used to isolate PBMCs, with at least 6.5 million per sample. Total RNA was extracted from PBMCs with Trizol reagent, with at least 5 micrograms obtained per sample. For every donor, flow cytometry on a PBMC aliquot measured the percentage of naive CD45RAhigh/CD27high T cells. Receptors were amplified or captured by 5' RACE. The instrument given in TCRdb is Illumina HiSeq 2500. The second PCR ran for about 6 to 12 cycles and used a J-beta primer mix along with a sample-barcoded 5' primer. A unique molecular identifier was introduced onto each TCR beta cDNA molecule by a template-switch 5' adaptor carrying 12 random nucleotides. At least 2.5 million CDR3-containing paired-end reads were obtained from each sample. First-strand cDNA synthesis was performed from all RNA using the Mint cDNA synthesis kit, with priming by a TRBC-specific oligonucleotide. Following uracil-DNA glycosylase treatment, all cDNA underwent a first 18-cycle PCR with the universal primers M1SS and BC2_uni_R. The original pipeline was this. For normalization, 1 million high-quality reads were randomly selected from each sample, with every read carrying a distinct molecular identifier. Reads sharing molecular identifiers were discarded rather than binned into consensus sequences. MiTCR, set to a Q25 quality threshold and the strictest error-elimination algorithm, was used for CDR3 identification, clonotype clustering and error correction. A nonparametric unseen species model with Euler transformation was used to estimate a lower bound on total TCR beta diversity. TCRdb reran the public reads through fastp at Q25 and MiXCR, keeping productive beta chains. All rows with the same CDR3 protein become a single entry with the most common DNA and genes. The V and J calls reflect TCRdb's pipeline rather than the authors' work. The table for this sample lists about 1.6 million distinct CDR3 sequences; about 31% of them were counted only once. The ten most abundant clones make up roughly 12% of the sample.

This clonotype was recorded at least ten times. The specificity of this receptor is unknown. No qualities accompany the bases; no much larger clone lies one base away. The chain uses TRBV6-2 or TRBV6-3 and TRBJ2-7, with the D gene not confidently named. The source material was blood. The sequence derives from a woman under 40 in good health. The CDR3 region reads CASSYSPYEQYF. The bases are TGTGCCAGCAGTTACTCCCCGTACGAGCAGTACTTC.